This T cell receptor (beta chain) appears in the sequencing data of a study of human T cells and chemical hapten exposure. In the study overall: While the roughly 25-week study was under way, patients received diphenylcyclopropenone on the scalp every week.

Time point indicated: patch test 3, about 24 weeks after DPC sensitization. Treatment in this sample: therapeutic diphenylcyclopropenone sensitization with weekly scalp DPC. Alopecia patients deemed DPC-suitable, aged 18 to 70, excluding pregnancy. Total RNA was isolated from whole blood that had not been fractionated. Individual cDNA molecules (in the library) carried attached unique molecular identifiers. TCRdb redid the calling of the RACE reads with MiXCR, one entry per CDR3 protein. The top ten clones hold roughly 2.2% of a sample with about 160,000 distinct CDR3 sequences, about 27% of them seen once. The V and J ends lost 2 bases and 8 bases, in that order; junction bases with no gene match: 10. This CDR3 region has 15 residues. Germline CDR1 MNHEY, CDR2 SMNVEV (reference sequence).

The chain employs TRBV27 and TRBJ1-2, with 8 bases matching TRBD1. The material sequenced was whole blood, taken in connection with sensitization to the hapten diphenylcyclopropenone (DPC). The clonotype comes from a woman in her late teens or twenties with alopecia areata. Some clones in this sample may be carry-over from other donors' samples. The CDR3 bases are TGTGCCAGCAGTTTAGGAGCAGGGGGCGCGAGGGGCTACACCTTC. Translation gives CASSLGAGGARGYTF.